These T cell receptor beta chains were read from a single sample in a study of radiation and T cells in renal cell carcinoma. The data were produced by immunoSEQ multiplex PCR, yet TCRdb's version contains in-frame clones alone and is incomplete. Here the sample spans some 81,000 clones, roughly nine tenths being singletons. The material was blood, obtained from a patient whose treatment included radiotherapy and nephrectomy. The receptors stem from a woman aged 70 to 79 with renal cell carcinoma. Each CDR3 is given with its conserved first and last residue. Each record gives: D gene, J gene, V gene, clone size, CDR3 protein, CDR3 DNA. A D gene is named only where the DNA matches it firmly. The size of a clone is reported for some rows only, either as once, few or many, or as a class for expanded clones.

D: TRBD1; J: TRBJ1-5; V: TRBV15; size: .; CDR3: CATSREQGSNQPQHF; DNA: TGTGCCACCAGCAGAGAACAGGGGAGCAATCAGCCCCAGCATTTT
D: TRBD1; J: TRBJ1-1; V: TRBV9; size: .; CDR3: CASSVGDRGRPEAFF; DNA: TGTGCCAGCAGCGTAGGGGACAGGGGGCGTCCTGAAGCTTTCTTT
D: .; J: TRBJ2-2; V: TRBV5-6; size: .; CDR3: CASRRGIGELFF; DNA: TGTGCCAGCAGGAGGGGGATCGGGGAGCTGTTTTTT
D: .; J: TRBJ2-1; V: TRBV4-3; size: .; CDR3: CASSRVSGGNNEQFF; DNA: TGCGCCAGCAGCCGAGTATCCGGGGGTAACAATGAGCAGTTCTTC
D: .; J: TRBJ1-2; V: TRBV6-5; size: .; CDR3: CATSGDYGYTF; DNA: TGTGCCACCTCAGGGGACTATGGCTACACCTTC
D: .; J: TRBJ1-2; V: TRBV30; size: .; CDR3: CAWSVLKVPNGYTF; DNA: TGTGCCTGGAGTGTACTGAAGGTTCCGAATGGCTACACCTTC
D: .; J: TRBJ1-2; V: TRBV28; size: .; CDR3: CASRGGYTTNYGYTF; DNA: TGTGCCAGCAGAGGGGGATACACCACTAACTATGGCTACACCTTC
D: TRBD2; J: TRBJ2-3; V: TRBV30; size: .; CDR3: CAWISGGRTDTQYF; DNA: TGTGCCTGGATCAGCGGGGGCCGCACAGATACGCAGTATTTT
D: .; J: TRBJ1-2; V: TRBV5-1; size: .; CDR3: CASSLDGQTNYGYTF; DNA: TGCGCCAGCAGCCTCGACGGACAGACTAACTATGGCTACACCTTC
D: TRBD1; J: TRBJ2-1; V: TRBV11-2; size: .; CDR3: CASRRPGQGDYNEQFF; DNA: TGTGCCAGCAGGCGACCGGGACAGGGGGATTACAATGAGCAGTTCTTC
D: TRBD1; J: TRBJ1-5; V: TRBV30; size: .; CDR3: CASRDRVNQPQHF; DNA: TGTGCCAGCCGGGACAGGGTTAATCAGCCCCAGCATTTT
D: .; J: TRBJ1-5; V: TRBV4-3; size: .; CDR3: CASSQEGDGNQPQHF; DNA: TGCGCCAGCAGCCAAGAGGGGGACGGGAATCAGCCCCAGCATTTT
D: .; J: TRBJ2-7; V: TRBV7-9; size: .; CDR3: CASSLGAQTSYEQYF; DNA: TGTGCCAGCAGCTTAGGGGCTCAGACCTCCTACGAGCAGTACTTC
D: .; J: TRBJ2-2; V: TRBV7-8; size: .; CDR3: CASSLVTTGELFF; DNA: TGTGCCAGCAGCTTAGTCACGACCGGGGAGCTGTTTTTT
D: TRBD2; J: TRBJ2-1; V: TRBV11-3; size: .; CDR3: CASSLETSGVGEQFF; DNA: TGTGCCAGCAGCTTAGAGACTAGCGGGGTTGGTGAGCAGTTCTTC
D: .; J: TRBJ1-6; V: TRBV5-6; size: .; CDR3: CASSLPPRGSPLHF; DNA: TGTGCCAGCAGCTTGCCCCCAAGGGGGTCACCCCTCCACTTT
D: TRBD1; J: TRBJ1-1; V: TRBV6-1; size: .; CDR3: CASSRDRVQNTEAFF; DNA: TGTGCCAGCAGCCGGGACAGGGTCCAGAACACTGAAGCTTTCTTT
D: .; J: TRBJ2-5; V: TRBV27; size: .; CDR3: CASSRLGSRETQYF; DNA: TGTGCCAGCAGTCGCTTGGGGAGTAGAGAGACCCAGTACTTC
D: .; J: TRBJ1-5; V: TRBV5-1; size: once; CDR3: CASSLEGATGQPQHF; DNA: TGCGCCAGCAGCTTGGAGGGCGCGACGGGTCAGCCCCAGCATTTT
D: TRBD1; J: TRBJ1-5; V: TRBV27; size: .; CDR3: CASSGQGPWQPQHF; DNA: TGTGCCAGCAGTGGACAGGGTCCGTGGCAGCCCCAGCATTTT
D: .; J: TRBJ2-7; V: TRBV7-9; size: .; CDR3: CASSSKLASYEQYF; DNA: TGTGCCAGCAGCTCGAAATTAGCCTCCTACGAGCAGTACTTC
D: .; J: TRBJ1-2; V: TRBV6-5; size: .; CDR3: CATLAAGYGYTF; DNA: TGTGCCACCCTTGCCGCGGGCTATGGCTACACCTTC
D: .; J: TRBJ1-6; V: TRBV7-2; size: .; CDR3: CASSLTNQGNSPLHF; DNA: TGTGCCAGCAGCTTAACCAACCAGGGGAATTCACCCCTCCACTTT
D: .; J: TRBJ1-2; V: TRBV4-2; size: .; CDR3: CASSQGQAPYGYTF; DNA: TGTGCCAGCAGCCAAGGACAGGCCCCCTATGGCTACACCTTC
D: .; J: TRBJ1-1; V: TRBV6-6; size: .; CDR3: CASSYSRGLNTEAFF; DNA: TGTGCCAGCAGTTACTCGCGGGGCCTGAACACTGAAGCTTTCTTT
D: TRBD2; J: TRBJ2-3; V: TRBV5-4; size: .; CDR3: CASSRLAVSTDTQYF; DNA: TGTGCCAGCAGCCGACTAGCGGTGAGCACAGATACGCAGTATTTT
D: .; J: TRBJ1-2; V: TRBV7-2; size: once; CDR3: CASSFFRAVDYGYTF; DNA: TGTGCCAGCAGCTTCTTCAGGGCGGTAGACTATGGCTACACCTTC
D: .; J: TRBJ2-7; V: TRBV6-1; size: .; CDR3: CASRAQGTYEQYF; DNA: TGTGCCAGCAGGGCCCAGGGGACCTACGAGCAGTACTTC
D: TRBD2; J: TRBJ2-1; V: TRBV5-4; size: .; CDR3: CASSPGTSSYNEQFF; DNA: TGTGCCAGCAGCCCGGGGACTAGCTCCTACAATGAGCAGTTCTTC
D: .; J: TRBJ1-5; V: TRBV5-8; size: .; CDR3: CASSLGWRGNQPQHF; DNA: TGTGCCAGCAGCTTGGGGTGGAGAGGGAATCAGCCCCAGCATTTT
D: .; J: TRBJ2-2; V: TRBV7-2; size: .; CDR3: CASSLTGGTGELFF; DNA: TGTGCCAGCAGCTTAACTGGGGGCACCGGGGAGCTGTTTTTT
D: TRBD1; J: TRBJ2-7; V: TRBV28; size: .; CDR3: CASRPGGQGRSSEQYF; DNA: TGTGCCAGCAGGCCTGGAGGACAGGGAAGGAGTAGCGAGCAGTACTTC
D: .; J: TRBJ2-2; V: TRBV11-2; size: .; CDR3: CASSSIWGRTGELFF; DNA: TGTGCCAGCAGCTCGATATGGGGTCGGACCGGGGAGCTGTTTTTT
D: TRBD1; J: TRBJ2-7; V: TRBV25-1; size: once; CDR3: CASSLSGQLYEQYF; DNA: TGTGCCAGCAGTCTATCGGGACAGCTCTACGAGCAGTACTTC
D: .; J: TRBJ2-2; V: TRBV5-4; size: .; CDR3: CASSLGVRATGELFF; DNA: TGTGCCAGCAGCCTGGGGGTGCGGGCAACCGGGGAGCTGTTTTTT
D: TRBD1; J: TRBJ1-2; V: TRBV29-1; size: .; CDR3: CSVGTGLYGYTF; DNA: TGCAGCGTTGGGACAGGACTGTATGGCTACACCTTC
D: TRBD1; J: TRBJ1-1; V: TRBV30; size: few; CDR3: CAWTTGATEAFF; DNA: TGTGCCTGGACGACAGGGGCCACTGAAGCTTTCTTT
D: TRBD2; J: TRBJ2-7; V: TRBV28; size: .; CDR3: CASSTPSRGGRYEQYF; DNA: TGTGCCAGCAGTACCCCCAGCCGGGGGGGCCGATACGAGCAGTACTTC
D: .; J: TRBJ1-1; V: TRBV15; size: .; CDR3: CATSRDPGSGTEAFF; DNA: TGTGCCACCAGCAGAGATCCAGGGAGCGGCACTGAAGCTTTCTTT
D: .; J: TRBJ1-5; V: TRBV14; size: few; CDR3: CASSQAVYSNQPQHF; DNA: TGTGCCAGCAGCCAAGCAGTGTATAGCAATCAGCCCCAGCATTTT
D: .; J: TRBJ1-2; V: TRBV9; size: .; CDR3: CASSALESTRYGYTF; DNA: TGTGCCAGCAGCGCCTTGGAATCTACCCGTTATGGCTACACCTTC
D: .; J: TRBJ2-5; V: TRBV2; size: .; CDR3: CASSEGVTQYF; DNA: TGTGCCAGCAGTGAAGGGGTGACCCAGTACTTC
D: .; J: TRBJ2-3; V: TRBV28; size: .; CDR3: CASSRDFGGADTQYF; DNA: TGTGCCAGCAGTCGGGACTTCGGAGGGGCAGATACGCAGTATTTT
D: .; J: TRBJ1-1; V: TRBV19; size: .; CDR3: CASSIGGGQAFF; DNA: TGTGCCAGTAGTATTGGGGGCGGACAAGCTTTCTTT
D: TRBD2; J: TRBJ2-1; V: TRBV5-5; size: .; CDR3: CASSSAYSAGLSYNEQFF; DNA: TGTGCCAGCAGCTCCGCCTATTCAGCGGGGCTCTCCTACAATGAGCAGTTCTTC
D: TRBD1; J: TRBJ1-3; V: TRBV15; size: once; CDR3: CATSRDAGGSGNTIYF; DNA: TGTGCCACCAGCAGAGATGCAGGGGGCTCTGGAAACACCATATATTTT